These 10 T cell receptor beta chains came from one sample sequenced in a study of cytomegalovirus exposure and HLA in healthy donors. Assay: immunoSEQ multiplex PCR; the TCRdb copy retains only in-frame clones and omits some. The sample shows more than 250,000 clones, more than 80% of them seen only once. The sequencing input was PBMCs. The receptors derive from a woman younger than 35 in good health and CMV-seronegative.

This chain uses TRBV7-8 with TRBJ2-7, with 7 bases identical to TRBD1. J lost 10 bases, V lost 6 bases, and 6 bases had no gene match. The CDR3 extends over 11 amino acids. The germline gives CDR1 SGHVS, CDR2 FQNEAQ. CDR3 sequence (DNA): TGTGCCAGCAGGACTACAGGGGAACAGTACTTC. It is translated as CASRTTGEQYF.

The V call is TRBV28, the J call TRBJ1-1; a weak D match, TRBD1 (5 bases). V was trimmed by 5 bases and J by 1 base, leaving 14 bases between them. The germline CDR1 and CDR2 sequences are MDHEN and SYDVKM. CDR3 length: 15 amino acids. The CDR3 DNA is TGTGCCAGCAGTCTCCCCAATCAGGGGAACACTGAAGCTTTCTTT. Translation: CASSLPNQGNTEAFF.

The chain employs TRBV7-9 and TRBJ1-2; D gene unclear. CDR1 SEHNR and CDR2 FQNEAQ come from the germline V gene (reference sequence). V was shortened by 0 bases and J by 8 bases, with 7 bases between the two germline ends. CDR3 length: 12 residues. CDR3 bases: TGTGCCAGCAGCTTAGCGGCGGTCGGCTACACCTTC. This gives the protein CASSLAAVGYTF.

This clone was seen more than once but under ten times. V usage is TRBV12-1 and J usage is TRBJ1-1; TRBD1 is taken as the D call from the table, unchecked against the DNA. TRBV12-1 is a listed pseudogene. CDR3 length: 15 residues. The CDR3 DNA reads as TGTGCCAGCAGCAACCTACAGGGGGCGGACACTGAAGCTTTCTTT. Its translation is CASSNLQGADTEAFF.

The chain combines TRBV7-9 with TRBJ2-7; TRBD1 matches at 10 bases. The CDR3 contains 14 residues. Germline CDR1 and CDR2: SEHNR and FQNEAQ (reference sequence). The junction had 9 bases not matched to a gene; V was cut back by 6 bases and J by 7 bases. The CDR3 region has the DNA TGTGCCAGCAGTCACGACAGGGGGCTAGGGGAGCAGTACTTC. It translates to CASSHDRGLGEQYF.

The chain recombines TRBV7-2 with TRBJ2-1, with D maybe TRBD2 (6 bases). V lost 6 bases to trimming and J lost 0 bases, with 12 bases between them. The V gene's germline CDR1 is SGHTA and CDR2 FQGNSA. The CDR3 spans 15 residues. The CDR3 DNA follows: TGTGCCAGCAGGCTCCCCGGGAGCTCCTACAATGAGCAGTTCTTC. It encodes CASRLPGSSYNEQFF.

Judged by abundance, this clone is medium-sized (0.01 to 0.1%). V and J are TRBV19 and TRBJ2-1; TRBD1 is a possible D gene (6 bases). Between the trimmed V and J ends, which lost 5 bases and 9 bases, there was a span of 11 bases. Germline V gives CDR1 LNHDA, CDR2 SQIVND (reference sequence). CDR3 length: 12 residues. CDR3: CASSQQGIEQFF. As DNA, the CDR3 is TGTGCCAGTAGTCAGCAGGGGATTGAGCAGTTCTTC.

DNA of the CDR3: TGTGCCAGCAGCTTAGTCTACCTTAGCACAGATACGCAGTATTTT. This translates into CASSLVYLSTDTQYF. The chain links TRBV7-2 to TRBJ2-3; D gene unclear. This CDR3 comprises 15 residues. The V gene's germline CDR1 is SGHTA and CDR2 FQGNSA. V was clipped by 1 base and J by 0 bases, with 8 bases between them.

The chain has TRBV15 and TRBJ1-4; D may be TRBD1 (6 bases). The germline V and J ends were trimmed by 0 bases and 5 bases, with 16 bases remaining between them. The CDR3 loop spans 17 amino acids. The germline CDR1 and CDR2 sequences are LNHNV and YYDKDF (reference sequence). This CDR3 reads CATSRDLLGQSNEKLFF. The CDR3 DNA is TGTGCCACCAGCAGAGACCTTCTCGGACAGTCAAATGAAAAACTGTTTTTT. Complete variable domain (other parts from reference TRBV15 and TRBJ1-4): DAMVIQNPRYQVTQFGKPVTLSCSQTLNHNVMYWYQQKSSQAPKLLFHYYDKDFNNEADTPDNFQSRRPNTSFCFLDIRSPGLGDTAMYLCATSRDLLGQSNEKLFFGSGTQLSVL.

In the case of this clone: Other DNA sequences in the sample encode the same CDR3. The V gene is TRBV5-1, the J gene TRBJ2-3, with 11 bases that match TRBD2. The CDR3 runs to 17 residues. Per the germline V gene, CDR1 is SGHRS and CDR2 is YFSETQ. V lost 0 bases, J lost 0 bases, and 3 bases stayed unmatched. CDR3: CASSLAGTSGSTDTQYF. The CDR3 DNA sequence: TGCGCCAGCAGCTTGGCGGGGACTAGCGGTAGCACAGATACGCAGTATTTT.